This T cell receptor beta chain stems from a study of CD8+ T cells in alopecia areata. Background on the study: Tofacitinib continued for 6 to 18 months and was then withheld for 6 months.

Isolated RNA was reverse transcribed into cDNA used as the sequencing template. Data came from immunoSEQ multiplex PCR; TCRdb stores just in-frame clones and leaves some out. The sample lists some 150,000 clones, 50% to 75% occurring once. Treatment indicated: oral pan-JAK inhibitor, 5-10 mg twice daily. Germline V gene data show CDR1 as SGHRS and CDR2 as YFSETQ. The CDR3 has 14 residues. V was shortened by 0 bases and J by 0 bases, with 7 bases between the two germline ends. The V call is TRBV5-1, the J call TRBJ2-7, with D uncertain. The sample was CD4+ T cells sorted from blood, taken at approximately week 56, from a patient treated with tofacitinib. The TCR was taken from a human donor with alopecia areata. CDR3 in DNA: TGCGCCAGCAGCTTGGGCCTTGGCTCCTACGAGCAGTACTTC. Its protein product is CASSLGLGSYEQYF.